This T cell receptor (gamma chain) was found in a study of gamma delta lymphoproliferative disorders and STAT genes. Study background: Delta libraries were made per EuroClonality-NGS working group procedure.

In this sample, this clone is medium-sized. The CDR3 is 12 residues long. Per germline, CDR1 EGSTGY and CDR2 YDSYTSSV. The J segment lost 9 bases and the V segment lost 3 bases, leaving 8 bases of the junction unmatched. Genomic DNA from isolated PBMCs served as the sequencing template. The control group comprised age- and sex-matched healthy adult blood donors. TCRdb called clones anew from the multiplex PCR reads with CATT. This repertoire shows 4,500 to 5,000 gamma-chain clones, approximately 7.9% found once; its top ten account for about 3%. The material sequenced was blood. This receptor was obtained from a human donor in good health. The chain carries TRGV4 and TRGJ1 or TRGJ2. Assignment of the J gene here rests on matching the DNA to germline, because TCRdb gives none. The CDR3 DNA reads as TGTGCCACCTGGGATATAAGGGCTAAGAAACTCTTT. Protein: CATWDIRAKKLF.